The source of this T cell receptor (beta chain) is a study of blood T cell repertoires in COVID-19. Overall study: Spain, Italy and the United States supplied samples that represented acute and convalescent COVID-19. From T cells, B-cell-depleted T cells, or PBMCs came the material, which was cDNA or gDNA.

This CDR3 is built from 15 residues. V trimming: 8 bases; J trimming: 3 bases; junction bases outside the gene matches: 10. Per germline, CDR1 MNHEY and CDR2 SVGAGI. In the original processing: How many nucleated cells were present was estimated from reference gene primer amplification. The table came from immunoSEQ multiplex PCR; TCRdb's copy has only in-frame clones and leaves some out. From that table come the V and J calls and clone size; the DNA was used to work out D and trimming. There are approximately 320,000 clones in the sample; over 85% occur only once, and 11% lies in the top ten. Seattle participants joined during active infection and were tracked over time.

The specimen was peripheral blood. The clonotype comes from a woman aged 25-40 years with COVID-19, enrolled during active disease. This chain uses TRBV6-5 with TRBJ1-5; 7 bases are shared with TRBD1. For the CDR3, the DNA is TGTGCCAGCGCGGATGGGGGACAGCTCAATCAGCCCCAGCATTTT. Encoded protein: CASADGGQLNQPQHF.